Detailed here is one T cell receptor beta chain. The data are from a study of early T cells in non-severe SARS-CoV-2 infection. The TCR library protocol was used to attach unique molecular identifiers. These identifiers were attached to individual cDNA molecules. Each CDR3 protein gets one entry after TCRdb re-called the 5' RACE reads with MiXCR. The top ten hold over 1% of the sample, which has 57,000 or so distinct CDR3 sequences, more than 10% seen once. The CDR3 runs to 12 residues. Germline V gives CDR1 MNHNS, CDR2 SASEGT. With 2 bases removed from V and 4 bases from J, the gap between germline ends came to 6 bases.

The starting material was whole blood, obtained at baseline. J is TRBJ2-7 and V is TRBV6-1; weak D call: TRBD1 (5 bases). The TCR sequence derives from an adult who was a healthcare worker with PCR-confirmed SARS-CoV-2 infection or an uninfected control (not recorded which). The donor label of this sample is uncertain. The DNA for the CDR3 is TGTGCCAGCAGTGAACAGGGTTACGAGCAGTACGTC. Encoded protein: CASSEQGYEQYV.